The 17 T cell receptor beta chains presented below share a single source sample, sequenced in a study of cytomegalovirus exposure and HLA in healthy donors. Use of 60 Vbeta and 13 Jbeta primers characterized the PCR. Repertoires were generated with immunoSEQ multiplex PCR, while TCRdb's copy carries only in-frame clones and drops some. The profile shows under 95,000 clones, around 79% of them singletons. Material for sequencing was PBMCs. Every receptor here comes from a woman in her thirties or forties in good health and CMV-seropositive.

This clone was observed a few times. The DNA for the CDR3 is TGTGCCAGCAGCTTAGAATTCCCAATACTAGCGGGAGGCAATGAGCAGTTCTTC. This sequence encodes CASSLEFPILAGGNEQFF. The chain uses TRBV7-2 and TRBJ2-1; the match to TRBD2 covers 12 bases. This CDR3 has 18 amino acids. After removal of 1 base from V and 6 bases from J, the junction contained 10 bases not matched to a gene. CDR1 and CDR2 from the germline V gene are SGHTA and FQGNSA.

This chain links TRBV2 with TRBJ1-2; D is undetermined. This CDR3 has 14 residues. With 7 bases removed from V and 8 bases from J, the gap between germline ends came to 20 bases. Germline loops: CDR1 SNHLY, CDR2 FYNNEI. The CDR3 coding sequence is TGTGCCAGCACTTTACAGTTAACATACTCGGGCTACACCTTC. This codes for CASTLQLTYSGYTF.

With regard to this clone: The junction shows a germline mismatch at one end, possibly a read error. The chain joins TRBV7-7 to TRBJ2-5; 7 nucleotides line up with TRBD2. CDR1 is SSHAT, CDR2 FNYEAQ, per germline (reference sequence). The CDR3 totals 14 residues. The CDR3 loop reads CASSLVGGEETQYF. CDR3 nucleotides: TGTGCTAGCAGCTTGGTTGGGGGGGAGGAGACCCAGTACTTC.

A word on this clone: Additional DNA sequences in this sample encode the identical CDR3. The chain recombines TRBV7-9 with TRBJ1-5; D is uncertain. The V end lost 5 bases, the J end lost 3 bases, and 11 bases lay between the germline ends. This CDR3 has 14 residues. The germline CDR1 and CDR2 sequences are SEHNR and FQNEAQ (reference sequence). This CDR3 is CASSLSGNNQPQHF. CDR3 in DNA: TGTGCCAGCAGCCTCAGCGGGAACAATCAGCCCCAGCATTTT.

The CDR3 nucleotides are TGTGCCAACCCACGATGGAGCGACACCGGGGAGCTGTTTTTT. Translating gives CANPRWSDTGELFF. The chain joins TRBV21-1 to TRBJ2-2; the DNA was not used to check the table's D call, TRBD2. TRBV21-1 has pseudogene status. This CDR3 has 14 amino acids.

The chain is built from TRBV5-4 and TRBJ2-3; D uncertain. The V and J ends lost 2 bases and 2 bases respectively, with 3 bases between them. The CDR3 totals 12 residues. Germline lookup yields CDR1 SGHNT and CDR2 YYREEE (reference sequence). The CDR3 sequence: CASSLLTDTQYF. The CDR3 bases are TGTGCCAGCAGCTTACTCACAGATACGCAGTATTTT.

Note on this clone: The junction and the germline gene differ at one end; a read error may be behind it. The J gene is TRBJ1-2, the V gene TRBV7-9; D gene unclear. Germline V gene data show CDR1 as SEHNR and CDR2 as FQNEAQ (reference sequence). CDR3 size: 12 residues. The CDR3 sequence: CSSSLFQDGYTF. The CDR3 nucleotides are TGTTCCAGCAGCTTATTCCAGGATGGCTACACCTTC.

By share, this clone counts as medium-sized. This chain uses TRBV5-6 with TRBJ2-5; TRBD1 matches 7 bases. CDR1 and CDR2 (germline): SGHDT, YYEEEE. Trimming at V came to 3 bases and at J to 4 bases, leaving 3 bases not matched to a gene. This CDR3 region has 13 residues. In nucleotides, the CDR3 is TGTGCCAGCAGCTGGACAGGCGTAGAGACCCAGTACTTC. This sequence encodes CASSWTGVETQYF.

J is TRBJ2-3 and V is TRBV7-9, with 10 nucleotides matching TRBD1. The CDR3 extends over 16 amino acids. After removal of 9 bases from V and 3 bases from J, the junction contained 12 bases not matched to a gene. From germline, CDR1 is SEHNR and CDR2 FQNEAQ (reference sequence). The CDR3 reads CASTRRGTGVTDTQYF. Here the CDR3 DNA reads TGTGCCAGTACTCGGAGGGGGACAGGGGTAACAGATACGCAGTATTTT.

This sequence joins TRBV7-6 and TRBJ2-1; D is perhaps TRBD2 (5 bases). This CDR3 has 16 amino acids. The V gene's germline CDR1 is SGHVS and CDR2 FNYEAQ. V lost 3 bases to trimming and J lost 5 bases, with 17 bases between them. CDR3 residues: CASSFETDSFNNEQFF. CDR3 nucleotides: TGTGCCAGCAGCTTCGAAACGGACTCGTTCAACAATGAGCAGTTCTTC.

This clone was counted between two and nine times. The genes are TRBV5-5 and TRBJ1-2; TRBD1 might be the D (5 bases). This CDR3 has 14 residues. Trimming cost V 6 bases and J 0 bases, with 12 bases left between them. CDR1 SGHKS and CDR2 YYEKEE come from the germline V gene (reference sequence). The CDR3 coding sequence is TGTGCCAGCACCCTAGACAGAACTAACTATGGCTACACCTTC. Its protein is CASTLDRTNYGYTF.

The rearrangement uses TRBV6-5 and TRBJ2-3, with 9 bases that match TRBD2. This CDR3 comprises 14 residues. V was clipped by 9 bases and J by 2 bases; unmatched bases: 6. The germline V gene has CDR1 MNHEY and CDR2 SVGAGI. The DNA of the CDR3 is TGTGCCAGTAAACCTAGCGGGAACACAGATACGCAGTATTTT. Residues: CASKPSGNTDTQYF.

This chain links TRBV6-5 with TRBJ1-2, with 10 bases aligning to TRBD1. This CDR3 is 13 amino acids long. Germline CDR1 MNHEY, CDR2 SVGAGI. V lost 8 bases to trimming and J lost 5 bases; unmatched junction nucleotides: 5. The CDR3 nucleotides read TGTGCCAGCGCGACAGGGGGCGCTTATGGCTACACCTTC. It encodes CASATGGAYGYTF.

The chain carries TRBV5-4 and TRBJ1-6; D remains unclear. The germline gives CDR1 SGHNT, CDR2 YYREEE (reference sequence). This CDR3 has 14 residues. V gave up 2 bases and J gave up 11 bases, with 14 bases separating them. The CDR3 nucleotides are TGTGCCAGCAGCTTTTGGCAGTCCACCACACCCCTCCACTTT. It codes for CASSFWQSTTPLHF.

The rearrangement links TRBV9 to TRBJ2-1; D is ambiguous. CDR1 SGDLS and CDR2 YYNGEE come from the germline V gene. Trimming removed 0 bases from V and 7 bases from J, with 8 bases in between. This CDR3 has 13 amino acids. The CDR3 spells CASSVGDPNEQFF. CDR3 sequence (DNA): TGTGCCAGCAGCGTAGGAGATCCGAATGAGCAGTTCTTC.

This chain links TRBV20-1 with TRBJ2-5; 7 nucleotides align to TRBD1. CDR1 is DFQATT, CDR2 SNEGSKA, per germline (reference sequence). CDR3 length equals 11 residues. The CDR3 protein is CSVDRAQTQYF. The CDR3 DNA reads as TGCAGCGTTGACAGGGCGCAGACCCAGTACTTC.

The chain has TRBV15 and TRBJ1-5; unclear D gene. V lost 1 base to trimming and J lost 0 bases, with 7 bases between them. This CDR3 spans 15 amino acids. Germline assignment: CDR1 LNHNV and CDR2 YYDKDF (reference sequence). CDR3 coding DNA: TGTGCCACCAGCAGAGTACGGTATAGCAATCAGCCCCAGCATTTT. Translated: CATSRVRYSNQPQHF.